Here is one TCR beta chain with its context. Its antigen is unidentified. These data come from a study of cytotoxic CD8 clonotypes in ibrutinib-treated CLL. At the level of the study: IGHV unmutated under 18; relapsed/refractory around twelve; treatment-naive about 14. A median around 12 months of treatment, range 6 to 36, preceded the collection of response samples.

CDR1 is SGHVS and CDR2 is FQNEAQ in the germline V gene. V dropped 4 bases and J dropped 5; count of bases not matched to a gene: 1. The CDR3 is 12 residues long. Study outcomes and limitations: The study found baseline clonality above age-matched healthy donors, tracking circulating CD8+ T-cell counts. The clonality rise at ibrutinib response reflected private clonotype expansion.

Method: immunoSEQ multiplex PCR; TCRdb's copy keeps in-frame clones and lacks some. The sample has about 50,000 clones, around three fifths seen once. The sequence came from a human donor with chronic lymphocytic leukemia. The V gene is TRBV7-8, the J gene TRBJ2-5, with 7 bases fitting TRBD2. The sample here was PBMCs, taken after 24 months of ibrutinib treatment. CDR3 residues: CASSYSGETQYF. The CDR3 DNA reads as TGTGCCAGCAGCTATAGCGGGGAGACCCAGTACTTC.